This T cell receptor beta chain was captured in a study of regulatory T cells in long-lasting Graves disease. Described time point: newly diagnosed GD, antithyroid drugs for less than 3 months. Preparation of the TCR library used RNA extracted from PBMCs. Library construction for TCR beta used iRepertoire HTBI primers and Arm-PCR of CDR3 regions. MiXCR, run by TCRdb on the multiplex PCR reads, gives a single entry per CDR3 protein. The data contain 450,000 to 650,000 distinct CDR3 sequences, 15% to 20% of them singletons. This clonotype has at least ten counts. There are 15 residues in the CDR3. With 3 bases removed from V and 5 bases from J, the gap between germline ends came to 15 bases. This same sample was also taken into another study, of T cells in Graves' hyperthyroidism and ophthalmopathy.

This sequence was found in a woman aged 35-60 years with Graves disease. The sequencing here drew on peripheral blood mononuclear cells (PBMCs), taken at new diagnosis, from a patient treated with antithyroid drugs. V usage is TRBV12-3 or TRBV12-4 and J usage is TRBJ2-3; a possible D gene is TRBD2 (7 bases). The CDR3 DNA reads as TGTGCCAGCAGTTTTCTGCGGGGGCGGGTAGATACGCAGTATTTT. As protein: CASSFLRGRVDTQYF.